This T cell receptor (beta chain) was retrieved from a study of vaccination effects on CD4 cells after COVID-19. On this clone itself: Its cognate antigen is unknown.

Using immunoSEQ multiplex PCR, the repertoire was profiled, and TCRdb retains in-frame clones only, with some absent. The sample comprises 50,000 to 65,000 clones, around 80% of which are singletons, and about 2.3% rests with the top ten. This CDR3 is 17 amino acids long. Germline CDR1 reads SGHTS; CDR2 reads YDEGEE. The junction had 16 bases not matched to a gene; V was cut back by 7 bases and J by 3 bases. Overall study results and limits: Researchers reported few convalescent patients and no early post-infection timepoints in the study. Infection-derived and vaccine-derived clones contracted markedly late after vaccination.

Sequencing followed a ViraFEST assay step that expanded antigen-specific CD4+ T cells with viral peptide pools. Scientists isolated CD4+ T cells after an approximately 10-day culture period ended. The chain combines TRBV5-8 with TRBJ2-3; 8 bases align to TRBD2. This specimen consisted of CD4+ T cells from PBMCs cultured with HCoV-229E spike peptides, obtained before COVID-19 vaccination. The TCR was taken from a human donor who received a COVID-19 vaccine. CDR3 protein: CASPRPPGTSVTDTQYF. In DNA form, the CDR3 reads TGTGCCAGCCCCCGACCGCCTGGGACTAGTGTGACAGATACGCAGTATTTT.